What follows describes a single T cell receptor beta chain. Those who participated ranged in age from roughly 18 to 89 years and resided in approximately 26 US areas. Cohort placement rested on clinical history that participants reported themselves. Those designated as exposed participants met a COVID-19 case within 2 weeks before study entry. Looked up from germline, CDR1 is SEHNR and CDR2 is FQNEAQ (reference sequence). The CDR3 is 15 amino acids. Trimming took 4 bases from V and 2 from J; bases not matched to a gene: 6. Per the authors' pipeline: Quantification of nucleated cells was approximated via reference gene primer amplification. Some clones are missing from TCRdb's copy, which holds only in-frame ones; the method was immunoSEQ multiplex PCR. The DNA was the basis for D and trimming; V, J and clone size are from that table. Of some 290,000 clones in the sample, approximately 90% were seen once.

The data were taken from a study of blood T cell repertoires in COVID-19. This receptor was identified in a woman in her 30s who had been exposed to COVID-19. The V and J genes are TRBV7-9 and TRBJ1-2; 8 bases align to TRBD1. Sample: PBMCs or T cells enriched from blood (not recorded which). CDR3 nucleotides: TGTGCCAGCAGCTCGGGCTCAGGGGGCAACTATGGCTACACCTTC. Encoded protein: CASSSGSGGNYGYTF.